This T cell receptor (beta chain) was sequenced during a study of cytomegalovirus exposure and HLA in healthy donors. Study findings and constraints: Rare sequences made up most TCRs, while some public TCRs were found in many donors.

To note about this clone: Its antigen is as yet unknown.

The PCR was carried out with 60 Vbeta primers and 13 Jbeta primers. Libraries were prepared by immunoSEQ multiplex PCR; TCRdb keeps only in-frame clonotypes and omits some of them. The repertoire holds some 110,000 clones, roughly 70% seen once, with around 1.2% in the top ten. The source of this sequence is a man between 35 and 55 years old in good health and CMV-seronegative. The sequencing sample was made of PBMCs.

CDR3 amino acids: CASSKGRSLRATGEQFF. The CDR3 DNA follows: TGTGCCAGCAGCAAAGGAAGGAGCTTGAGGGCCACCGGTGAGCAGTTCTTC. The chain employs TRBV21-1 and TRBJ2-1; TRBD2 reflects the table's D call only, with no check against the DNA. TRBV21-1 is deemed a pseudogene. The CDR3 spans 17 residues.